The rows below give T cell receptor beta chains drawn from one sample of a study of post-analysis software for immune sequencing data. TCRdb reanalysed the PCR reads using MiXCR and keeps one entry per CDR3 protein. The sample lists around 770,000 distinct CDR3 sequences, about half occurring once. The sequenced sample was blood. Source of these receptors: a girl between 10 and 17 years old with multiple sclerosis. Both conserved end residues are part of each CDR3. Fields, in order: J gene, D gene, clone size, V gene, CDR3 DNA, CDR3 protein. D genes are given only for firm matches. Only some rows state a clone size, as once, few, many or a class for expanded clones.

TRBJ1-2 TRBD1 NA TRBV7-2 TGTGCCAGCAGCTTAGCGCGGGGAGGGGGCTACGGCTACACCTTC CASSLARGGGYGYTF
TRBJ2-5 NA NA TRBV29-1 TGCAGCGTTGAGGCCAGGGGCCAAGAGACCCAGTACTTC CSVEARGQETQYF
TRBJ2-7 TRBD1 NA TRBV13 TGTGCCAGCAGCTATACAGGGACAGGGGTTCACGAGCAGTACTTC CASSYTGTGVHEQYF
TRBJ2-1 TRBD2 few TRBV29-1 TGCAGCGCCCCCCGGACTAGCGACGGCAATGAGCAGTTCTTC CSAPRTSDGNEQFF
TRBJ2-3 NA few TRBV6-2/TRBV6-3 TGTGCCAGCCCAAGGCGCGGAGACACAGATACGCAGTATTTT CASPRRGDTDTQYF
TRBJ2-5 TRBD2 NA TRBV10-3 TGTGCCATCAGTGAGTCCCGGACTAGCGGGACTTTGGAGACCCAGTACTTC CAISESRTSGTLETQYF
TRBJ2-5 NA NA TRBV18 TGTGCCAGCTCACCTCTGGGAAAAGAGACCCAGTACTTC CASSPLGKETQYF
TRBJ2-3 NA once TRBV6-5 TGTGCCAGCTGGGCCGGGGGAGTTTCAGATACGCAGTATTTT CASWAGGVSDTQYF
TRBJ2-1 TRBD2 few TRBV7-9 TGTGCCAGCAGCTTAATCTTAGCGGGAGGGAAGAGCTCCTACAATGAGCAGTTCTTC CASSLILAGGKSSYNEQFF
TRBJ2-7 NA NA TRBV6-6 TGTGCCAGGGGACTGAGCTCCTACGAGCAGTACTTC CARGLSSYEQYF
TRBJ2-3 NA few TRBV5-5 TGTGCCAGCAGCTTTTCCGTAGATACGCAGTATTTT CASSFSVDTQYF
TRBJ2-7 TRBD2 many TRBV29-1 TGCAGCGTTGAAGTTTGGGAGCGGGATAGGTACGAGCAGTACTTC CSVEVWERDRYEQYF
TRBJ1-1 TRBD1 NA TRBV4-2 TGTGCCAGCAGCCAAGAGACAGGGAGGGGTGACACTGAAGCTTTCTTT CASSQETGRGDTEAFF
TRBJ1-5 TRBD1 NA TRBV19 TGTGCCAGTAGTACCGAACCTGGGTGGGACAGAGATCAGCCCCAGCATTTT CASSTEPGWDRDQPQHF
TRBJ2-7 NA once TRBV13 TGTGCCAGCAGCGAGGAGTATGGGTCCTACGAGCAGTACTTC CASSEEYGSYEQYF
TRBJ2-1 NA NA TRBV6-2/TRBV6-3 TGTGCCAGCAGTCCTACAGGGAAGTCGAATGAGCAGTTCTTC CASSPTGKSNEQFF
TRBJ2-7 TRBD2 NA TRBV25-1 TGTGCCAGCGGCCGGGGGGGGATTTACGAGCAGTACTTC CASGRGGIYEQYF
TRBJ2-7 NA NA TRBV12-3/TRBV12-4 TGTGCCAGCACGTTGACAGGTTACGAGCAGTACTTC CASTLTGYEQYF
TRBJ1-6 NA NA TRBV25-1 TGTGCCAGCAGGTCAGGAGGTAATTCACCCCTCCACTTT CASRSGGNSPLHF
TRBJ1-5 NA few TRBV20-1 TGCAGTGCTGTGGGGCGGGGAGCCCAGCCCCAGCATTTT CSAVGRGAQPQHF
TRBJ1-2 NA NA TRBV7-8 TGTGCCAGCGAACTATATTCAGACGGGACCAACTATGGCTACACCTTC CASELYSDGTNYGYTF
TRBJ1-2 TRBD1 few TRBV7-2 TGTGCCAGCCAGGGGGCGCAAGGTGGCTACACCTTC CASQGAQGGYTF
TRBJ2-5 NA few TRBV7-2 TGTGCCAGCAGCTTGGGTCTTAAAGAGCAGTACTTC CASSLGLKEQYF
TRBJ2-5 TRBD2 NA TRBV6-1 TGTGCCAGCAGACTACTAGCGGGAGACAGGCAAGAGACCCAGTACTTC CASRLLAGDRQETQYF